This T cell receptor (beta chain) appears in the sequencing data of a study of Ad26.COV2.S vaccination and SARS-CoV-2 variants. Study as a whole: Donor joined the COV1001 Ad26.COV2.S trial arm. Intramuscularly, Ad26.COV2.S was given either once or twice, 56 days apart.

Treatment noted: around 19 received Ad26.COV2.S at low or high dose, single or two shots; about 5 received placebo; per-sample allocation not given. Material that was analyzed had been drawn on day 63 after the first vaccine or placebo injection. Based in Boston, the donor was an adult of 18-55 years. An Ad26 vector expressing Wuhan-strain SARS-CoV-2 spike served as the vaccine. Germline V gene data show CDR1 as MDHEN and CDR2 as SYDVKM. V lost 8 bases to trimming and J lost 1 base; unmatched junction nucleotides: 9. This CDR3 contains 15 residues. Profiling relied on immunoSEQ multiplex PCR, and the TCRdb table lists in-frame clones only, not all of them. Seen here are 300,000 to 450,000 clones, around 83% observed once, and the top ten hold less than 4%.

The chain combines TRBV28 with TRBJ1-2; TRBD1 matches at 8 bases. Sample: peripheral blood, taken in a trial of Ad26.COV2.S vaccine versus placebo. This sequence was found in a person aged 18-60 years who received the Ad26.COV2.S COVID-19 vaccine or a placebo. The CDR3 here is CASLSDREINYGYTF. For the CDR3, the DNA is TGTGCCAGCCTATCGGACAGGGAGATTAACTATGGCTACACCTTC.